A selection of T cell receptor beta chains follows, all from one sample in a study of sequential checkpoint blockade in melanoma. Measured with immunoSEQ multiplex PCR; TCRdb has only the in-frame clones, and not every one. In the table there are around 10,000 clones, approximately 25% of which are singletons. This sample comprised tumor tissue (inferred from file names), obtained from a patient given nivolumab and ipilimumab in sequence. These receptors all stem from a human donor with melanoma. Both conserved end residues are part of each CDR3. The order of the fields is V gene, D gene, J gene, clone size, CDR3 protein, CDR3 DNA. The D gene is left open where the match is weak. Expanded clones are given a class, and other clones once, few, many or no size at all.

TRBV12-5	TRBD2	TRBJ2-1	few	CASGLVPDGVAGDNEQFF	TGTGCTAGTGGTTTGGTACCTGATGGGGTAGCGGGGGACAATGAGCAGTTCTTC
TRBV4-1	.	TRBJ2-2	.	CASSRYRENTGELFF	TGCGCCAGCAGCCGTTACAGGGAGAACACCGGGGAGCTGTTTTTT
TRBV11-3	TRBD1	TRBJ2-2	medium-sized	CASSLGQGETGELFF	TGTGCCAGCAGCTTAGGACAGGGTGAGACCGGGGAGCTGTTTTTT
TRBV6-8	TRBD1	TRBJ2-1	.	CASSNSRLTGGYNEQFF	TGTGCCAGCAGTAACTCGCGTTTGACAGGGGGGTACAATGAGCAGTTCTTC
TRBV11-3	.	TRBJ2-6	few	CASSYDRKGYKRANVLTF	TGTGCCAGCAGCTACGATCGCAAAGGTTACAAACGGGCCAACGTCCTGACTTTC
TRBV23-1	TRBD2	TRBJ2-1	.	CASSQFRPAGDTYNEQFF	TGCGCCAGCAGTCAATTTCGCCCAGCGGGAGACACCTACAATGAGCAGTTCTTC
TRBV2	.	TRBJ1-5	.	CASSDTGLSQPQHF	TGTGCCAGCAGTGACACGGGGCTTAGTCAGCCCCAGCATTTT
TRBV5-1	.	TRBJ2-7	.	CASSFPPPNYEQYF	TGCGCCAGCAGCTTCCCCCCACCCAACTACGAGCAGTACTTC
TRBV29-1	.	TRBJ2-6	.	CSAIDAGANVLTF	TGCAGCGCCATTGATGCTGGGGCCAACGTCCTGACTTTC
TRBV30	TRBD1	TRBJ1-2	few	CAWSGDSQVNYTF	TGTGCCTGGAGTGGGGACAGCCAGGTCAACTACACCTTC
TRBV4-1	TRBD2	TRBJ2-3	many	CASSPSGSGSSSGQYF	TGCGCCAGCAGCCCTAGTGGAAGCGGGAGCTCCTCTGGGCAGTATTTT
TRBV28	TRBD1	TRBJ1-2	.	CASSSAITGTGNGYTF	TGTGCCAGCAGTTCGGCGATTACCGGGACAGGGAATGGCTACACCTTC
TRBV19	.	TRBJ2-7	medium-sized	CASSIVSMAYEQYF	TGTGCCAGTAGTATTGTGAGCATGGCCTACGAGCAGTACTTC
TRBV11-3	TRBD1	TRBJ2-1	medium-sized	CASSLSNIGTVNNEQFF	TGTGCCAGCAGCTTAAGTAATATCGGGACAGTGAACAATGAGCAGTTCTTC
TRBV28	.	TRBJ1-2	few	CASTLQGNYGYTF	TGTGCCAGCACCTTGCAGGGTAACTATGGCTACACCTTC
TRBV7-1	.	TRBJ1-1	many	CASGRGLNTEAFF	TGTGCCAGCGGCCGAGGGTTGAACACTGAAGCTTTCTTT
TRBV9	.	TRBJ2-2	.	CASNPGLLGGELFF	TGTGCCAGCAACCCGGGACTTTTGGGCGGGGAGCTGTTTTTT
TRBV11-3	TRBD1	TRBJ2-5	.	CASTLDRVVETQYF	TGTGCCAGCACCCTGGACAGGGTCGTCGAGACCCAGTACTTC
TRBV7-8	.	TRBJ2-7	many	CASSISGSLGEQYF	TGTGCCAGCAGCATCTCCGGGAGCCTTGGTGAGCAGTACTTC
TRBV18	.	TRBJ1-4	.	CASSPSQGTNEKLFF	TGTGCCAGCTCCCCGTCACAGGGTACTAATGAAAAACTGTTTTTT
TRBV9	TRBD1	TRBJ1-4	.	CASSARQGGDEKLFF	TGTGCCAGCAGCGCCAGACAGGGCGGAGATGAAAAACTGTTTTTT
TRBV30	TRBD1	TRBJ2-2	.	CAWKVGGLHTGELFF	TGTGCCTGGAAAGTAGGGGGCCTTCACACCGGGGAGCTGTTTTTT
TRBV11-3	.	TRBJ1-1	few	CASSLWRGMNTEAFF	TGTGCCAGCAGCTTATGGAGGGGTATGAACACTGAAGCTTTCTTT
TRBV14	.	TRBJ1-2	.	CASTKGPRVGGYTF	TGTGCCAGCACCAAAGGGCCCAGGGTCGGCGGCTACACCTTC
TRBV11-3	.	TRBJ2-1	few	CASSPEIDSYNEQFF	TGTGCCAGCAGCCCGGAGATAGACTCCTACAATGAGCAGTTCTTC